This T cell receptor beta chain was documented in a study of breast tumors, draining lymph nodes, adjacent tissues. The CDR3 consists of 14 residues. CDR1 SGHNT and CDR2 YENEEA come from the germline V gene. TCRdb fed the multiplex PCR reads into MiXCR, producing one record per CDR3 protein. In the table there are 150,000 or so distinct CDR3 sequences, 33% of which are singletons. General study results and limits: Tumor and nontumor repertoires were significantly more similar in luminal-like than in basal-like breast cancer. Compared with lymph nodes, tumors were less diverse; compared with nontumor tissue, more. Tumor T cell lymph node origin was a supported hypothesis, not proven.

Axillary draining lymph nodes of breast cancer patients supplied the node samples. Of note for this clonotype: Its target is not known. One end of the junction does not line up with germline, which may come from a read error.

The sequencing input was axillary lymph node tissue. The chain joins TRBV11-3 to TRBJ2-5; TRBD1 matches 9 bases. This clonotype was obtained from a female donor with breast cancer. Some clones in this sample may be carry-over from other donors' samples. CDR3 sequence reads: CVSTKTGGQETQYF. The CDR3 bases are TGTGTCAGCACCAAGACAGGGGGTCAAGAGACCCAGTACTTC. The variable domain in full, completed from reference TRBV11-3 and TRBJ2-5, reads EAGVVQSPRYKIIEKKQPVAFWCNPISGHNTLYWYLQNLGQGPELLIRYENEEAVDDSQLPKDRFSAERLKGVDSTLKIQPAELGDSAVYLCVSTKTGGQETQYFGPGTRLLVL.